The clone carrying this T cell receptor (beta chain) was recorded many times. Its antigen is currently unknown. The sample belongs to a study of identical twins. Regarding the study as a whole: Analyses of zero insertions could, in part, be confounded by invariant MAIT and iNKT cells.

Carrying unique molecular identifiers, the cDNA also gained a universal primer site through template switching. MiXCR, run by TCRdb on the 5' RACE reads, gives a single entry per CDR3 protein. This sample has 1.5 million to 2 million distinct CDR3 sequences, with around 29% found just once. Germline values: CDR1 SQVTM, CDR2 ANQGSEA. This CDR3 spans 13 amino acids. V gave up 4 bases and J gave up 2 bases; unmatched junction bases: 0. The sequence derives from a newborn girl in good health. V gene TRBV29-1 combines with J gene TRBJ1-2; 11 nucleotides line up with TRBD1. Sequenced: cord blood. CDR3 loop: CSVGTGGNYGYTF. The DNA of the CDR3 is TGCAGCGTTGGGACAGGGGGCAACTATGGCTACACCTTC.